This T cell receptor beta chain comes out of a study of blood T cell repertoires in COVID-19. Study-wide context: The study drew acute and convalescent COVID-19 samples from the United States, Italy and Spain. T cells, B-cell-depleted T cells, or PBMCs provided the cDNA or gDNA that served as material.

V shed 4 bases and J shed 0 bases, with 13 bases lying between them. Germline lookup yields CDR1 SGHDT and CDR2 YYEEEE. The CDR3 is 15 residues long. Methods used by the authors: Nucleated cell counts were estimated from reference gene primer amplification. The assay was immunoSEQ multiplex PCR, and TCRdb's table has in-frame clones only and misses some. The V and J calls and clone size come from that table; D and trimming were worked out from the DNA. Here the sample spans 87,000 or so clones, 86% being singletons. The specimen sequenced was peripheral blood. The receptor was derived from a woman of 80 years or more in a cohort sampled during active or convalescent COVID-19. The rearrangement links TRBV5-6 to TRBJ1-2; D ambiguous. The CDR3 sequence: CASSSLGRANYGYTF. CDR3 bases: TGTGCCAGCAGCAGCTTGGGTCGGGCTAACTATGGCTACACCTTC.